This T cell receptor (beta chain) is drawn from a study of blood T cells in healthy people across ages. Primers used in a second PCR of about 6 to 11 cycles were a sample-barcoded 5' primer and a J-beta primer mix. Using its own MiXCR run on the 5' RACE reads, TCRdb lists one record per CDR3 protein. The sample consists of approximately 880,000 distinct CDR3 sequences, about 48% of them appearing once. The sample consisted of blood. The sequence was obtained from a young man in good health.

CDR3 coding DNA: TGCGCCAGCAGCTTGGCCGGCAGCGAATATGGCTACACCTTC. Its protein is CASSLAGSEYGYTF. The V and J genes are TRBV5-1 and TRBJ1-2, with D unresolved. V lost 0 bases, J lost 5 bases, and 11 bases lay in between. This CDR3 comprises 14 residues. The V gene's germline CDR1 is SGHRS and CDR2 YFSETQ.